One sample yielded the 5 T cell receptor beta chains listed below, sequenced in a study of blood T cell repertoires in COVID-19. Profiled with immunoSEQ multiplex PCR; TCRdb holds only in-frame clones, not every one. The sample holds around 87,000 clones; 70% to 90% are singletons and the top ten take about 8.1%. The sample taken for sequencing was peripheral blood. Receptors were obtained from a man in his fifties or sixties with acute or convalescent COVID-19.

The table lists this clone with a count of one. The rearrangement joins TRBV7-2 to TRBJ1-1, with a weak D call TRBD1 (5 bases). Per germline, CDR1 SGHTA and CDR2 FQGNSA. V was cut by 6 bases and J by 1 base, with 15 bases left in between. The CDR3 is 15 amino acids. The CDR3 region has the DNA TGTGCCAGCAGAAGTCGGGAGGGGCCGAACACTGAAGCTTTCTTT. Its protein is CASRSREGPNTEAFF.

This clone occurred once. The V and J genes are TRBV15 and TRBJ1-2; 7 positions agree with TRBD1. With V trimmed by 3 bases and J by 1 base, 8 bases remained unmatched. CDR1 LNHNV and CDR2 YYDKDF come from the germline V gene (reference sequence). The CDR3 has 16 amino acids. This CDR3 is CATSSSPTGVNYGYTF. CDR3 in DNA: TGTGCCACCAGCAGCTCGCCCACAGGGGTTAACTATGGCTACACCTTC.

The chain employs TRBV15 and TRBJ2-7, with 11 positions matching TRBD1. J was trimmed by 4 bases and V by 4 bases; bases with no gene match: 3. Germline V CDR1 and CDR2: LNHNV, YYDKDF (reference sequence). The CDR3 contains 14 residues. CDR3 loop: CATSMDRGPYEQYF. CDR3 in DNA: TGTGCCACCAGCATGGACAGGGGGCCGTACGAGCAGTACTTC.

The DNA of the CDR3 is TGTGCCTGGAGTCCGTACGCTGGACAGGTTGCTGAAGCTTTCTTT. Protein: CAWSPYAGQVAEAFF. The chain links TRBV30 to TRBJ1-1, with 7 bases identical to TRBD1. Germline V lookup: CDR1 GTSNPN, CDR2 SVGIG (reference sequence). The trim removed 2 bases at V and 6 bases at J, leaving 12 bases unmatched. CDR3 length: 15 amino acids.

The chain has TRBV6-1 and TRBJ2-7, with D perhaps TRBD2 (6 bases). The CDR3 has 18 residues. The germline V gene has CDR1 MNHNS and CDR2 SASEGT. Trimming took 4 bases from V and 0 from J, leaving 22 bases between them. CDR3: CASSARKTAGLSSYEQYV. The CDR3 region has the DNA TGTGCCAGCAGTGCCCGTAAAACCGCGGGACTGAGCTCCTACGAGCAGTACGTC.